This T cell receptor (beta chain) is drawn from a study of blood T cells in healthy people across ages. It was with a sample-barcoded 5' primer and a J-beta primer mix that a second PCR of roughly 7 to 12 cycles was run. TCRdb processed the 5' RACE reads anew with MiXCR; each CDR3 protein has one entry. The profile shows 750,000 or so distinct CDR3 sequences, approximately 25% of them singletons. The sample also formed part of further work on T cells of mothers and their children.

The TCR comes from a boy younger than 18 in good health. The sequencing sample was made of blood.

The CDR3 nucleotides are TGTGCCAGCAGCTTAGAGGTTACTAGCGCCGCCTACGAGCAGTACTTC. This encodes CASSLEVTSAAYEQYF. The V call is TRBV7-2, the J call TRBJ2-5, with 7 bases aligning to TRBD2. The J call may be incorrect, as the DNA end agrees better with TRBJ2-7. In germline, CDR1 is SGHTA, CDR2 FQGNSA. The CDR3 consists of 16 residues.